The 26 T cell receptor beta chains below come from one sample, sequenced in a study of cytomegalovirus exposure and HLA in healthy donors. Researchers ran the PCR with 60 Vbeta and 13 Jbeta primers. Assay: immunoSEQ multiplex PCR; the TCRdb copy retains only in-frame clones and omits some. The sample holds about 110,000 clones, approximately 79% seen once. The material sequenced was PBMCs. Source of these receptors: a young man in good health and CMV-seropositive.

This chain connects TRBV5-1 to TRBJ2-7; D possibly corresponds to TRBD1 (6 bases). Germline V gives CDR1 SGHRS, CDR2 YFSETQ. The V gene lost 7 bases and the J gene lost 0 bases, with 14 bases spanning the gap. CDR3 length equals 14 residues. CDR3 nucleotide sequence: TGCGCCAGCCGCACGAACAGGGACTCCTACGAGCAGTACTTC. Translation gives CASRTNRDSYEQYF. Looking up the rest from reference TRBV5-1 and TRBJ2-7 gives the full variable domain: KAGVTQTPRYLIKTRGQQVTLSCSPISGHRSVSWYQQTPGQGLQFLFEYFSETQRNKGNFPGRFSGRQFSNSRSEMNVSTLELGDSALYLCASRTNRDSYEQYFGPGTRLTVT.

As DNA, the CDR3 is TGTGCCAGCAGCTTGACAGGGGCGGGCGGGGAGCTGTTTTTT. Protein sequence: CASSLTGAGGELFF. J is TRBJ2-2 and V is TRBV7-8; TRBD1 aligns across 8 bases. The germline V gene has CDR1 SGHVS and CDR2 FQNEAQ. V gave up 3 bases and J gave up 7 bases; unmatched junction bases: 4. This CDR3 comprises 14 residues. Complete variable domain (other parts from reference TRBV7-8 and TRBJ2-2): GAGVSQSPRYKVAKRGQDVALRCDPISGHVSLFWYQQALGQGPEFLTYFQNEAQLDKSGLPSDRFFAERPEGSVSTLKIQRTQQEDSAVYLCASSLTGAGGELFFGEGSRLTVL.

This rearrangement joins TRBV7-2 to TRBJ2-7; possibly TRBD2 for D (6 bases). The CDR3 runs to 14 residues. With 2 bases removed from V and 1 base from J, the gap between germline ends came to 9 bases. Germline CDR1 reads SGHTA; CDR2 reads FQGNSA. The CDR3 here is CASSLSGGSYEQYF. The CDR3 nucleotides read TGTGCCAGCAGCTTAAGTGGGGGGTCCTACGAGCAGTACTTC.

The chain combines TRBV10-3 with TRBJ1-2; D remains ambiguous. CDR1 is ENHRY and CDR2 is SYGVKD in the germline V gene. Trimming removed 4 bases from V and 5 bases from J, with 14 bases in between. The CDR3 totals 14 residues. CDR3 in DNA: TGTGCCATCAGTGGGGGAGCACAGACGTATGGCTACACCTTC. Residues: CAISGGAQTYGYTF.

The chain employs TRBV2 and TRBJ1-6; D gene unclear. The ends were cut back, 9 bases at V and 0 bases at J, with 9 bases in the middle. CDR3 length: 14 residues. Germline V gene lookup returns CDR1 SNHLY and CDR2 FYNNEI. CDR3 coding DNA: TGTGCCAGTACCCCGAGCTCCTATAATTCACCCCTCCACTTT. Protein: CASTPSSYNSPLHF.

CDR3 coding DNA: TGTGCCAGCAGACGGACAGGGGCAGCCAACGTCCTGACTTTC. Translated: CASRRTGAANVLTF. The chain joins TRBV5-5 to TRBJ2-6; 9 nucleotides agree with TRBD1. With 5 bases clipped from V and 7 bases from J, the junction kept 4 bases outside the gene matches. The CDR3 has 14 amino acids. Germline V CDR1 and CDR2: SGHKS, YYEKEE (reference sequence).

In its sample, this clone was seen a few times. V and J are TRBV9 and TRBJ1-4; 7 nucleotides align to TRBD1. V lost 4 bases and J lost 6; bases outside the gene matches: 9. CDR1 and CDR2 (germline): SGDLS, YYNGEE. This CDR3 is built from 15 residues. CDR3 in DNA: TGTGCCAGCAGCTTCATCGGGACAGCTGATGAAAAACTGTTTTTT. Protein: CASSFIGTADEKLFF.

V usage is TRBV2 and J usage is TRBJ2-3, with a tentative D call TRBD1 (5 bases). Per germline, CDR1 SNHLY and CDR2 FYNNEI. This CDR3 is built from 12 residues. V lost 6 bases to trimming and J lost 1 base, with 5 bases between them. Here the CDR3 DNA reads TGTGCCAGCAGAGGGGGCACAGATACGCAGTATTTT. Translation: CASRGGTDTQYF.

The chain is built from TRBV5-5 and TRBJ2-2; tentatively, D is TRBD2 (6 bases). The ends were cut back, 5 bases at V and 3 bases at J, with 14 bases in the middle. Germline loops: CDR1 SGHKS, CDR2 YYEKEE (reference sequence). This CDR3 has 15 amino acids. The CDR3 coding sequence is TGTGCCAGCAGTCGGTCACCTAGCGACACCGGGGAGCTGTTTTTT. This encodes CASSRSPSDTGELFF.

The chain has TRBV2 and TRBJ1-4; 9 bases map to TRBD1. This CDR3 has 14 amino acids. The germline V gene has CDR1 SNHLY and CDR2 FYNNEI. V was clipped by 4 bases and J by 10 bases; unmatched bases: 7. The CDR3 sequence is CASSVGQGRGKLFF. Here the CDR3 DNA reads TGTGCCAGCAGTGTGGGACAGGGAAGGGGAAAACTGTTTTTT.

Only one count was recorded for this clone. The chain uses TRBV19 and TRBJ1-5; D is ambiguous. V lost 2 bases and J 0 bases, leaving 14 bases between the germline ends. Germline CDR1 LNHDA, CDR2 SQIVND (reference sequence). The CDR3 runs 17 residues. This chain's CDR3 is CASSILTSRVSNQPQHF. Here the CDR3 DNA reads TGTGCCAGTAGTATACTTACATCACGGGTTAGCAATCAGCCCCAGCATTTT.

The chain uses TRBV5-5 and TRBJ2-5, with TRBD2 matching 11 bases. The DNA end is a closer match to TRBJ2-7, so the J assignment may be wrong. The CDR3 runs to 17 residues. Looked up from germline, CDR1 is SGHKS and CDR2 is YYEKEE (reference sequence). CDR3 sequence reads: CASSPRASGGQTYEQYF. For the CDR3, the DNA is TGTGCCAGCAGCCCTCGGGCTAGCGGGGGGCAGACCTACGAGCAGTACTTC.

This sequence joins TRBV9 and TRBJ2-7, with D perhaps matching TRBD2 (6 bases). This CDR3 region has 14 residues. Per the germline V gene, CDR1 is SGDLS and CDR2 is YYNGEE. V was pared by 3 bases and J by 0 bases, with 10 bases between. The CDR3 nucleotides read TGTGCCAGCAGCGCGGGGGTCAGCTCCTACGAGCAGTACTTC. This gives the protein CASSAGVSSYEQYF.

The rearrangement joins TRBV4-2 to TRBJ1-2; D is ambiguous. CDR1 is LGHNA, CDR2 YNFKEQ, per germline. The CDR3 is made up of 15 amino acids. V was trimmed by 4 bases and J by 3 bases, leaving 15 bases between them. In DNA form, the CDR3 reads TGTGCCAGCAGCCGAGACTCAGTTCCGTACTATGGCTACACCTTC. Residues: CASSRDSVPYYGYTF.

The chain uses TRBV23-1 and TRBJ1-6; 8 nucleotides agree with TRBD1. TRBV23-1 is an ORF for which the function is uncertain. The CDR3 spans 19 residues. Germline trimming cut 0 bases from V and 7 bases from J; bases unmatched to any gene: 14. The CDR3 sequence is CASSQSGTGRRGVNSPLHF. CDR3 coding DNA: TGCGCCAGCAGTCAATCTGGGACAGGCAGGAGGGGTGTGAATTCACCCCTCCACTTT.

The V and J genes are TRBV5-1 and TRBJ1-1, with a possible D match to TRBD1 (6 bases). Per germline, CDR1 SGHRS and CDR2 YFSETQ. This CDR3 spans 13 amino acids. V dropped 4 bases and J dropped 8 bases, with 15 bases sitting between them. Here the CDR3 DNA reads TGCGCCAGCAGCCTCACCCAAGACAGGGAAGCTTTCTTT. Translated, it gives CASSLTQDREAFF. The full variable domain, completed using reference TRBV5-1 and TRBJ1-1, is KAGVTQTPRYLIKTRGQQVTLSCSPISGHRSVSWYQQTPGQGLQFLFEYFSETQRNKGNFPGRFSGRQFSNSRSEMNVSTLELGDSALYLCASSLTQDREAFFGQGTRLTVV.

Sample share makes this clone medium-sized. The V call is TRBV7-9, the J call TRBJ2-7, with D possibly TRBD1 on 6 matching bases. V lost 5 bases, J lost 2 bases, and 19 bases lay in between. Germline V gene lookup returns CDR1 SEHNR and CDR2 FQNEAQ (reference sequence). The CDR3 is made up of 16 amino acids. The CDR3 DNA sequence: TGTGCCAGCAGCCCTTTGAGAGGGGGAAACCCCTACGAGCAGTACTTC. This gives the protein CASSPLRGGNPYEQYF.

The CDR3 protein is CASSRDRSNTEAFF. CDR3 coding DNA: TGTGCCAGCAGCCGGGACAGATCGAACACTGAAGCTTTCTTT. The V and J genes are TRBV27 and TRBJ1-1, with TRBD1 identical over 7 bases. The CDR3 extends over 14 amino acids. After removal of 6 bases from V and 1 base from J, the junction contained 5 bases not matched to a gene. From germline, CDR1 is MNHEY and CDR2 SMNVEV (reference sequence).

The chain is built from TRBV10-3 and TRBJ2-2; a weak D match, TRBD1 (6 bases). This CDR3 comprises 13 residues. Trimming removed 11 bases at V and 2 bases at J, with 12 bases between. The germline V gene has CDR1 ENHRY and CDR2 SYGVKD. CDR3 DNA sequence: TGTGCCGCCAACAGGGATAACACCGGGGAGCTGTTTTTT. Its protein is CAANRDNTGELFF.

This sequence joins TRBV4-3 and TRBJ2-7; the match to TRBD2 covers 7 bases. The CDR3 has 15 residues. The germline gives CDR1 LGHNA, CDR2 YSLEER. V lost 1 base and J lost 3; bases outside the gene matches: 6. In DNA form, the CDR3 reads TGCGCCAGCAGCCAAGTTGCGGGGGACGACTACGAGCAGTACTTC. It is translated as CASSQVAGDDYEQYF.

The chain links TRBV27 to TRBJ2-1; 7 positions agree with TRBD1. CDR1 MNHEY and CDR2 SMNVEV come from the germline V gene (reference sequence). V gave up 5 bases and J gave up 9 bases; unmatched junction bases: 4. The CDR3 is 12 residues long. The CDR3 region has the DNA TGTGCCAGCAGTACTAGGGGGCTTGAGCAGTTCTTC. It specifies CASSTRGLEQFF.

This chain uses TRBV5-1 with TRBJ2-2; 7 nucleotides align to TRBD1. Germline lookup yields CDR1 SGHRS and CDR2 YFSETQ. V was pared by 0 bases and J by 2 bases, with 1 base of the junction left unmatched. The CDR3 extends over 15 amino acids. The CDR3 loop reads CASSLGGGNTGELFF. CDR3 bases: TGCGCCAGCAGCTTGGGAGGGGGCAACACCGGGGAGCTGTTTTTT.

The J gene is TRBJ1-3, the V gene TRBV6-1; 7 bases map to TRBD1. CDR1 and CDR2 (germline): MNHNS, SASEGT. The CDR3 runs to 14 residues. V lost 9 bases and J lost 7; bases outside the gene matches: 12. The CDR3 bases are TGTGCCAGTACTACCAGCAGACAGGGCAACACCATATATTTT. It yields the protein CASTTSRQGNTIYF.

As concerns this clone: The sample holds other DNA sequences that translate to the same CDR3. CDR3 protein: CASSSRSGNTIYF. The CDR3 nucleotides read TGTGCCAGCAGTAGCCGATCTGGAAACACCATATATTTT. This rearrangement joins TRBV25-1 to TRBJ1-3; no clear D gene. Germline V gene data show CDR1 as MGHDK and CDR2 as SYGVNS. The V and J ends lost 5 bases and 1 base respectively, with 6 bases between them. The CDR3 consists of 13 residues.

The sample holds a few counts of this clone. V usage is TRBV6-6 and J usage is TRBJ1-1; D might be TRBD1 (6 bases). Per the germline V gene, CDR1 is MNHNY and CDR2 is SVGAGI (reference sequence). Trimming stripped 6 bases from V and 4 bases from J, with 15 bases between. The CDR3 is 14 residues long. The CDR3 is CASRNTGWGTEAFF. Written as DNA, the CDR3 is TGTGCCAGCAGGAATACAGGGTGGGGCACTGAAGCTTTCTTT.

The rearrangement links TRBV5-6 to TRBJ2-7; the D is unclear. CDR1 is SGHDT and CDR2 is YYEEEE in the germline V gene. Trimming cost V 1 base and J 5 bases, with 4 bases left between them. The CDR3 has 11 amino acids. CDR3: CASSLIDEQYF. The DNA of the CDR3 is TGTGCCAGCAGCTTGATCGACGAGCAGTACTTC.